The present entry profiles one T cell receptor beta chain with its context. In TCRdb, the RT-PCR reads were re-called with MiXCR into one record per CDR3 protein. The sample holds about 680,000 distinct CDR3 sequences, more than 13% seen once. The sample taken for sequencing was memory CD4+ T cells from blood. This clonotype was obtained from a female donor in good health, serving as a healthy control.

The CDR3 DNA follows: TGTGCCACCTCGGACATCCAGGGGACTGAAGCTTTCTTT. It encodes CATSDIQGTEAFF. The chain combines TRBV6-2 or TRBV6-3 with TRBJ1-1, with D perhaps matching TRBD1 (6 bases). The germline CDR1 and CDR2 sequences are MNHEY and SVGEGT. There are 13 residues in the CDR3. Trimming took 10 bases from V and 5 from J, leaving 17 bases between them.